The source of this TCR beta chain is a study of Tregs in tolerant kidney transplant recipients. Study-wide findings and caveats: Tolerant patients' donor-specific Tregs expanded beyond overall Tregs, suggesting antigen-driven growth. Tregs expanded with activated donor B cells seemed most donor-specific. The small number of patients limits these findings pending further validation.

Sequencing used immunoSEQ multiplex PCR; TCRdb keeps in-frame clones, though not all of them. Recorded for this sample: about 33,000 clones. As to this clone: Its antigen is not identified. The read finishes 3 residues shy of the CDR3 end, and the germline J gene is used to complete it.

Trimming cost V 3 bases and J 3 bases, with 12 bases left between them. The germline V gene has CDR1 SGHAT and CDR2 FQNNGV. CDR3 length: 14 residues. Thawed PBMCs were FACS-sorted into unstimulated CD4+CD25+CD127- regulatory T cells, CD4+CD25- non-regulatory cells, CD4 and CD8 cells. The clonotype was recovered from a human donor who received a combined kidney and bone marrow transplant. The input for sequencing was CD8+ T cells from blood, taken before the transplant. This chain connects TRBV11-2 to TRBJ2-7; D perhaps matches TRBD1 (6 bases). CDR3 sequence: CASSFGQGYYEQYF. The DNA read from the CDR3 is TGTGCCAGCAGCTTCGGCCAGGGGTACTACGAG.